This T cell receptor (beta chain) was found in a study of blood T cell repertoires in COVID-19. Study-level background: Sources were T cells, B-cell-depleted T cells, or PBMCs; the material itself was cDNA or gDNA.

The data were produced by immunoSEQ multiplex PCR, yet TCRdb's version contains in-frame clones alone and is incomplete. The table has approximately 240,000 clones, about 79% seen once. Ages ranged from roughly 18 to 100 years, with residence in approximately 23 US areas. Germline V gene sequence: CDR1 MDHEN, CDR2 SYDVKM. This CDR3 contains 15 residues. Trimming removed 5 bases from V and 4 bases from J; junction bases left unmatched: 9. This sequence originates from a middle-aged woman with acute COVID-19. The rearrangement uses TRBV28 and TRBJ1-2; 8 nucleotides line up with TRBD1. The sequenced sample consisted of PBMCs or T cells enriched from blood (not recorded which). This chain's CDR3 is CASSNDRGGVYGYTF. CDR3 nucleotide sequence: TGTGCCAGCAGTAATGACAGGGGCGGTGTCTATGGCTACACCTTC.